This T cell receptor beta chain was identified in a study of cytomegalovirus exposure and HLA in healthy donors. The PCR was carried out with 60 Vbeta primers and 13 Jbeta primers. Here immunoSEQ multiplex PCR was the method, and the copy in TCRdb shows in-frame clones only, minus some. The sample data list about 41,000 clones. Trimming pared 3 bases from V and 6 bases from J, leaving 14 bases between. This CDR3 is built from 13 residues. Germline V gives CDR1 SQVTM, CDR2 ANQGSEA. The J gene is TRBJ1-1, the V gene TRBV29-1; D unresolved. The clonotype originates from a man younger than 45 in good health and CMV-seronegative. Material for sequencing was PBMCs. As DNA, the CDR3 is TGCAGCGTTGAGTTCAGGCTGGGTCCTGAAGCTTTCTTT. Encoded protein: CSVEFRLGPEAFF. Full variable domain (remainder filled in from reference TRBV29-1 and TRBJ1-1): SAVISQKPSRDICQRGTSLTIQCQVDSQVTMMFWYRQQPGQSLTLIATANQGSEATYESGFVIDKFPISRPNLTFSTLTVSNMSPEDSSIYLCSVEFRLGPEAFFGQGTRLTVV.